Below, 12 T cell receptor beta chains from the same sample are listed, as sequenced in a study of blood T cell repertoires in COVID-19 (dated by TCRdb to about 2020). Library preparation used the immunoSEQ multiplex PCR assay. TCRdb provides this immuneACCESS table in a form limited to in-frame rearrangements. Some clones are lacking; in checked studies, under half of them reflect an unresolved V gene, and why the rest are absent is not known. Counted in this sample were 49,000 or so clones; approximately 83% of them appeared once. The biggest ten clones account for over 25% of the sample. The specimen sequenced was peripheral blood. The source is a woman of 80 years or more with COVID-19, enrolled during active disease.

CDR3 residues: CATAGEAPNTGELFF. The CDR3 nucleotides read TGTGCCACCGCGGGAGAGGCCCCGAACACCGGGGAGCTGTTTTTT. This sequence joins TRBV24-1 and TRBJ2-2; the match to TRBD2 covers 7 bases. This CDR3 comprises 15 residues. The ends lost 9 bases at V and 0 bases at J; junction bases unmatched: 6. Germline CDR1 is KGHDR and CDR2 is SFDVKD.

The J gene is TRBJ2-4, the V gene TRBV5-5, with 9 bases that match TRBD1. The J segment lost 3 bases and the V segment lost 0 bases, leaving 1 base of the junction unmatched. The CDR3 has 15 residues. Germline V CDR1 and CDR2: SGHKS, YYEKEE (reference sequence). CDR3 nucleotide sequence: TGTGCCAGCAGCTTGGGGGGACAGGGCAAAAACATTCAGTACTTC. It yields the protein CASSLGGQGKNIQYF.

This sequence joins TRBV28 and TRBJ2-7, with a tentative D call TRBD1 (6 bases). Germline lookup yields CDR1 MDHEN and CDR2 SYDVKM. V was cut by 4 bases and J by 3 bases, with 13 bases left in between. The CDR3 is made up of 14 amino acids. The CDR3 sequence: CASSSPQGRYEQYF. Written as DNA, the CDR3 is TGTGCCAGCAGTTCTCCTCAGGGGCGCTACGAGCAGTACTTC.

The rearrangement links TRBV5-4 to TRBJ2-1; TRBD2 agrees at 8 bases. The CDR3 has 15 residues. Germline CDR1 SGHNT, CDR2 YYREEE (reference sequence). Trimming took 1 base from V and 6 from J; bases not matched to a gene: 6. This CDR3 is CASSLNGGAGNEQFF. DNA for the CDR3: TGTGCCAGCAGCTTGAACGGGGGGGCGGGCAATGAGCAGTTCTTC.

The chain carries TRBV5-1 and TRBJ1-5; D gene ambiguous. The V end lost 4 bases, the J end lost 6 bases, and 14 bases lay between the germline ends. CDR1 and CDR2 (germline): SGHRS, YFSETQ. This CDR3 contains 14 residues. The CDR3 region is CASSPDGVSQPQHF. The CDR3 coding sequence is TGCGCCAGCAGCCCCGACGGGGTCAGTCAGCCCCAGCATTTT.

This clone was observed once. The V gene is TRBV6-1, the J gene TRBJ2-7; D remains unclear. V gave up 0 bases and J gave up 3 bases, with 12 bases separating them. CDR1 is MNHNS, CDR2 SASEGT, per germline. This CDR3 has 15 residues. The CDR3 DNA follows: TGTGCCAGCAGTGAAGCCCATGGGCAGGACTACGAGCAGTACTTC. It codes for CASSEAHGQDYEQYF.

The gene calls are TRBV7-3 and TRBJ1-2, with 8 bases identical to TRBD1. Germline V gene sequence: CDR1 SGHTA, CDR2 FQGTGA. The V segment lost 1 base and the J segment 2 bases; nucleotides outside the gene matches: 9. CDR3 size: 17 residues. CDR3 in amino acids: CASSLNPGTGKNYGYTF. CDR3 DNA: TGTGCCAGCAGCTTAAACCCGGGGACAGGCAAGAACTATGGCTACACCTTC.

The chain recombines TRBV19 with TRBJ2-4; D unclear. V was shortened by 3 bases and J by 4 bases, with 10 bases between the two germline ends. The CDR3 contains 14 residues. CDR1 and CDR2 from the germline V gene are LNHDA and SQIVND (reference sequence). DNA of the CDR3: TGTGCCAGTAGTATCCCGGGTTTAAAAAACATTCAGTACTTC. Residues: CASSIPGLKNIQYF.

The chain links TRBV18 to TRBJ1-2; TRBD1 aligns across 7 bases. Per the germline V gene, CDR1 is KGHSH and CDR2 is LQKENI. The J segment lost 4 bases and the V segment lost 4 bases, leaving 6 bases of the junction unmatched. The CDR3 totals 14 residues. In DNA, the CDR3 is TGTGCCAGCTCACTCGGACAGGATTTCTATGGCTACACCTTC. Translation: CASSLGQDFYGYTF.

The chain couples TRBV5-1 to TRBJ2-3; D uncertain. CDR1 is SGHRS and CDR2 is YFSETQ in the germline V gene. The length of the CDR3 is 16 residues. V lost 1 base, J lost 3 bases, and 15 bases lay in between. The CDR3 sequence is CASSLTSPRRTDTQYF. DNA for the CDR3: TGCGCCAGCAGCTTGACCAGTCCAAGGCGGACAGATACGCAGTATTTT.

The rearrangement uses TRBV11-2 and TRBJ2-1; 7 bases map to TRBD1. V lost 5 bases, J lost 7 bases, and 11 bases stayed unmatched. Germline assignment: CDR1 SGHAT and CDR2 FQNNGV. The CDR3 has 15 amino acids. The CDR3: CASSPIAGGRNEQFF. CDR3 nucleotides: TGTGCCAGCAGCCCAATCGCAGGGGGAAGGAATGAGCAGTTCTTC.

V and J are TRBV4-1 and TRBJ2-4; no clear D. The germline V gene encodes CDR1 MGHRA and CDR2 YSYEKL. The CDR3 runs to 14 residues. V gave up 0 bases and J gave up 5 bases, with 8 bases separating them. CDR3 protein: CASSQDATENIQYF. DNA for the CDR3: TGCGCCAGCAGCCAAGATGCAACAGAAAACATTCAGTACTTC.